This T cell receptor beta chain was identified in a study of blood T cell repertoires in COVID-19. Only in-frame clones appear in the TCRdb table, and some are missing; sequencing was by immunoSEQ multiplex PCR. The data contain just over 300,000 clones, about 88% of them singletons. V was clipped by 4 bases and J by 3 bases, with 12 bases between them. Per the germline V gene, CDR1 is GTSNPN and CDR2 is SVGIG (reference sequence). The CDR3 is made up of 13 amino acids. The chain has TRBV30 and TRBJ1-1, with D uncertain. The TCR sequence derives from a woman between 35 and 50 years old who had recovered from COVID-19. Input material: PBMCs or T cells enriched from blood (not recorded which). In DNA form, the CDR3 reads TGTGCCTGGAAAGTCGCTCGGGACACTGAAGCTTTCTTT. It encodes CAWKVARDTEAFF.